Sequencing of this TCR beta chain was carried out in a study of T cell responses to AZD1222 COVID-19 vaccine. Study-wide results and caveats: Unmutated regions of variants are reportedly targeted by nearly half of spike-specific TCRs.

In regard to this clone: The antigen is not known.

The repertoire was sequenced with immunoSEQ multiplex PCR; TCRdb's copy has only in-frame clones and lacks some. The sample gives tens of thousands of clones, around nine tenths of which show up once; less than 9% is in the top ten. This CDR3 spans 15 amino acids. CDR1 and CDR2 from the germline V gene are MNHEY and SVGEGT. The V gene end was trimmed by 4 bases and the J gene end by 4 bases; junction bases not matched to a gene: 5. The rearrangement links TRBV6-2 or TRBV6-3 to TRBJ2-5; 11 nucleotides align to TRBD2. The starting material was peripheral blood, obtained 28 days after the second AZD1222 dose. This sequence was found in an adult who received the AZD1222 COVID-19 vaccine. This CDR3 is CASSSATSGAETQYF. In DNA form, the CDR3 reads TGTGCCAGCAGTTCCGCGACTAGCGGGGCAGAGACCCAGTACTTC.